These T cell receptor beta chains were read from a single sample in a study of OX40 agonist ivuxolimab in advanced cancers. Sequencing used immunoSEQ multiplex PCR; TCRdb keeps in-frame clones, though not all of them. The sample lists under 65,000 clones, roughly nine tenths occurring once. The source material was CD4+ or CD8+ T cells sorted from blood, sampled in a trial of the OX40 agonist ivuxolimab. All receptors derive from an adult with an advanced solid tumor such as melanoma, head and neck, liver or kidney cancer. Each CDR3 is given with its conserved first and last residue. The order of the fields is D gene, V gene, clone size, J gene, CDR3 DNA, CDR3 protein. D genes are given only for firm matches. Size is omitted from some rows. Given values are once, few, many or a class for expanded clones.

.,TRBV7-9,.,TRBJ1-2,TGTGCCAGCAGCCCACCCCGGGCCCAAACCAACGCTAACTATGGCTACACCTTC,CASSPPRAQTNANYGYTF
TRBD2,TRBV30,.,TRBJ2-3,TGTGCCTGGAGCGGGGCTAGCGGCTCTAGCACAGATACGCAGTATTTT,CAWSGASGSSTDTQYF
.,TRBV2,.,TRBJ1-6,TGTGCCAGCAGAAGGGACGGAAATAATTCACCCCTCCACTTT,CASRRDGNNSPLHF
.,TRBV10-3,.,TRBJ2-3,TGTGCCATCAGTGAGCATGGGTTCCAGAGCACAGATACGCAGTATTTT,CAISEHGFQSTDTQYF
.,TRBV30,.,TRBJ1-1,TGTGCCGCGGCTCGGAGGGGAGACACTGAAGCTTTCTTT,CAAARRGDTEAFF
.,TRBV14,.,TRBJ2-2,TGTGCCAGCAGCCAGTTATCCGACAGCGGGGAGCTGTTTTTT,CASSQLSDSGELFF
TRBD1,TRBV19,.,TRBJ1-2,TGTGCCAGTAGCGCAACAGGGGGTAACTATGGCTACACCTTC,CASSATGGNYGYTF
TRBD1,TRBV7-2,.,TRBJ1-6,TGTGCCAGCAGCCTTGGACAGGGGGGGGATTCACCCCTCCACTTT,CASSLGQGGDSPLHF
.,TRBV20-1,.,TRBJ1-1,TGCAGTGCTAAGGAGAACACTGAAGCTTTCTTT,CSAKENTEAFF
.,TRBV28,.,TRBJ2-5,TGTGCCAGCAGTTCCCGACAGGGAGGAGAGACCCAGTACTTC,CASSSRQGGETQYF
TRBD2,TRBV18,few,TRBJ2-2,TGTGCCAGCTCGCCCGGGGGGACCGGGGAGCTGTTTTTT,CASSPGGTGELFF
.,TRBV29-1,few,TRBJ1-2,TGCAGCGTTGACCCAGAGTCTATGAACTATGGCTACACCTTC,CSVDPESMNYGYTF
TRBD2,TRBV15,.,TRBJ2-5,TGTGCCACCAGCAGAGATGCTAGCGGGGCGGGCGAGACCCAGTACTTC,CATSRDASGAGETQYF
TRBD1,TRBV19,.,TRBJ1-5,TGTGCCAGTAGTATAGATGCCGCGGGACAGGGGAACGGTCAGCCCCAGCATTTT,CASSIDAAGQGNGQPQHF
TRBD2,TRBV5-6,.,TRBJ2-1,TGTGCCAGCAGCTTGGTCAAGGGACTAGCGGGAGTATCTGAGCAGTTCTTC,CASSLVKGLAGVSEQFF
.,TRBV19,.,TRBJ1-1,TGTGCCAGTAGTATCGGTCAGGGAGTCACTGAAGCTTTCTTT,CASSIGQGVTEAFF